Following are 26 T cell receptor beta chains from one sample sequenced in a study of cytotoxic CD8 clonotypes in ibrutinib-treated CLL. Profiling relied on immunoSEQ multiplex PCR, and the TCRdb table lists in-frame clones only, not all of them. This sample has some 92,000 clones, with roughly four fifths found just once. The sample in question was PBMCs, obtained after 24 months of ibrutinib treatment. These receptors were taken from a human donor with chronic lymphocytic leukemia.

This clone was detected once. The CDR3 region is CASSPLTGSGNTEAFF. The CDR3 nucleotides are TGTGCCAGCTCACCACTTACAGGGTCGGGGAACACTGAAGCTTTCTTT. The chain joins TRBV18 to TRBJ1-1, with a weak D call TRBD1 (6 bases). This CDR3 region has 16 residues. CDR1 and CDR2 from the germline V gene are KGHSH and LQKENI. Trimming took 1 base from V and 1 from J, leaving 13 bases between them.

This chain joins TRBV5-5 and TRBJ2-2, with D tentatively TRBD1 or TRBD2 (5 bases each). The CDR3 spans 17 residues. The germline gives CDR1 SGHKS, CDR2 YYEKEE (reference sequence). V lost 4 bases, J lost 1 base, and 17 bases lay in between. The CDR3 loop reads CASSPLPGTVNTGELFF. In nucleotides, the CDR3 is TGTGCCAGCAGCCCACTACCCGGGACGGTGAACACCGGGGAGCTGTTTTTT. The variable domain in full, with the rest retrieved from reference TRBV5-5 and TRBJ2-2, is DAGVTQSPTHLIKTRGQQVTLRCSPISGHKSVSWYQQVLGQGPQFIFQYYEKEERGRGNFPDRFSARQFPNYSSELNVNALLLGDSALYLCASSPLPGTVNTGELFFGEGSRLTVL.

The chain links TRBV7-9 to TRBJ1-1; TRBD1 might be the D (5 bases). The V end lost 1 base, the J end lost 0 bases, and 6 bases lay between the germline ends. The CDR3 contains 14 residues. Germline V gene data show CDR1 as SEHNR and CDR2 as FQNEAQ (reference sequence). CDR3 sequence reads: CASSLGQLNTEAFF. DNA for the CDR3: TGTGCCAGCAGCTTAGGACAGTTGAACACTGAAGCTTTCTTT.

This rearrangement joins TRBV5-4 to TRBJ2-2; 8 bases match TRBD1. J lost 4 bases, V lost 0 bases, and 8 bases had no gene match. The CDR3 consists of 17 residues. Germline lookup yields CDR1 SGHNT and CDR2 YYREEE (reference sequence). CDR3 sequence reads: CASSLGHQGAGTGELFF. The CDR3 DNA sequence: TGTGCCAGCAGCTTGGGGCACCAGGGGGCAGGCACCGGGGAGCTGTTTTTT. Full variable domain (missing parts from reference TRBV5-4 and TRBJ2-2): ETGVTQSPTHLIKTRGQQVTLRCSSQSGHNTVSWYQQALGQGPQFIFQYYREEENGRGNFPPRFSGLQFPNYSSELNVNALELDDSALYLCASSLGHQGAGTGELFFGEGSRLTVL.

This rearrangement joins TRBV5-5 to TRBJ2-7, with TRBD2 identical over 7 bases. Germline CDR1 reads SGHKS; CDR2 reads YYEKEE (reference sequence). This CDR3 has 18 amino acids. With 4 bases clipped from V and 0 bases from J, the junction kept 16 bases outside the gene matches. CDR3 coding DNA: TGTGCCAGCAGCCCAAAGCTACGGCTAGCGGAGAGCTCCTACGAGCAGTACTTC. Its translation is CASSPKLRLAESSYEQYF. The full variable domain, its missing parts supplied by reference TRBV5-5 and TRBJ2-7, is DAGVTQSPTHLIKTRGQQVTLRCSPISGHKSVSWYQQVLGQGPQFIFQYYEKEERGRGNFPDRFSARQFPNYSSELNVNALLLGDSALYLCASSPKLRLAESSYEQYFGPGTRLTVT.

This chain links TRBV9 with TRBJ2-7, with 11 bases identical to TRBD2. This CDR3 has 18 residues. From germline, CDR1 is SGDLS and CDR2 YYNGEE. The J segment lost 3 bases and the V segment lost 0 bases, leaving 11 bases of the junction unmatched. CDR3 protein: CASSVGLAGHPFNYEQYF. CDR3 nucleotides: TGTGCCAGCAGCGTAGGACTAGCGGGACATCCTTTCAACTACGAGCAGTACTTC.

The gene calls are TRBV28 and TRBJ1-1, with D unresolved. Germline V gene lookup returns CDR1 MDHEN and CDR2 SYDVKM. The CDR3 contains 14 residues. V lost 7 bases, J lost 0 bases, and 12 bases lay in between. CDR3: CASKGMTVNTEAFF. The CDR3 DNA follows: TGTGCCAGCAAGGGAATGACGGTGAACACTGAAGCTTTCTTT.

This sequence joins TRBV28 and TRBJ1-1; D unclear. CDR1 and CDR2 (germline): MDHEN, SYDVKM. V lost 2 bases to trimming and J lost 13 bases, with 17 bases between them. This CDR3 comprises 13 residues. This chain's CDR3 is CASSLEAGITHFF. The CDR3 region has the DNA TGTGCCAGCAGTTTAGAGGCTGGGATAACTCATTTCTTT.

V gene TRBV27 combines with J gene TRBJ2-1; TRBD2 matches 8 bases. The trim removed 7 bases at V and 3 bases at J, leaving 8 bases unmatched. The germline V gene encodes CDR1 MNHEY and CDR2 SMNVEV (reference sequence). CDR3 size: 15 residues. In DNA, the CDR3 is TGTGCCAGCACCACGAATAGCGGGAACTACAATGAGCAGTTCTTC. Its protein is CASTTNSGNYNEQFF.

CDR3 sequence reads: CAISDRLAGEEETQYF. The CDR3 bases are TGTGCCATCAGTGACCGTCTAGCGGGAGAAGAAGAGACCCAGTACTTC. The V gene is TRBV10-3, the J gene TRBJ2-5, with 10 bases matching TRBD2. Germline V gives CDR1 ENHRY, CDR2 SYGVKD. This CDR3 has 16 amino acids. V dropped 3 bases and J dropped 3; count of bases not matched to a gene: 7.

This clone was seen only a few times. The chain joins TRBV18 to TRBJ2-1, with 10 bases aligning to TRBD2. The CDR3 runs 14 residues. Germline trimming cut 2 bases from V and 6 bases from J; bases unmatched to any gene: 1. CDR1 and CDR2 from the germline V gene are KGHSH and LQKENI. CDR3 sequence reads: CASSPASGSNEQFF. The CDR3 DNA is TGTGCCAGCTCACCAGCTAGCGGGAGCAATGAGCAGTTCTTC.

This clone is a singleton in its sample. The chain joins TRBV19 to TRBJ1-2, with a weak D call TRBD1 (6 bases). V was pared by 7 bases and J by 7 bases, with 16 bases between. The CDR3 spans 13 residues. The germline V gene has CDR1 LNHDA and CDR2 SQIVND (reference sequence). CDR3 in amino acids: CASIARGASGYTF. The CDR3 region has the DNA TGTGCCAGTATCGCCAGGGGCGCGAGTGGCTACACCTTC.

The chain links TRBV6-1 to TRBJ2-4; either TRBD1 or TRBD2 may fit D (6 bases each). Trimming stripped 2 bases from V and 7 bases from J, with 27 bases between. The CDR3 is 19 residues long. Germline V gene sequence: CDR1 MNHNS, CDR2 SASEGT. The CDR3 protein is CASSEIPLTMVQGRNIQYF. CDR3 DNA: TGTGCCAGCAGTGAAATCCCCCTTACGATGGTCCAGGGGAGGAACATTCAGTACTTC.

V is TRBV18 and J is TRBJ1-6; a weak D match, TRBD1 (6 bases). V lost 4 bases to trimming and J lost 5 bases, with 9 bases between them. The CDR3 length is 14 residues. Germline values: CDR1 KGHSH, CDR2 LQKENI. CDR3: CASSRDTNNSPLHF. The CDR3 DNA follows: TGTGCCAGCTCACGGGACACAAATAATTCACCCCTCCACTTT. The whole variable domain, filled in from reference TRBV18 and TRBJ1-6, reads NAGVMQNPRHLVRRRGQEARLRCSPMKGHSHVYWYRQLPEEGLKFMVYLQKENIIDESGMPKERFSAEFPKEGPSILRIQQVVRGDSAAYFCASSRDTNNSPLHFGNGTRLTVT.

This sequence joins TRBV19 and TRBJ1-4, with 8 bases identical to TRBD1. V dropped 2 bases and J dropped 8; count of bases not matched to a gene: 4. The CDR3 extends over 14 amino acids. Germline CDR1 LNHDA, CDR2 SQIVND (reference sequence). DNA for the CDR3: TGTGCCAGTAGTATATCCAGGGGGCCCGAAAAACTGTTTTTT. Encoded protein: CASSISRGPEKLFF.

CDR3 bases: TGTGCCAGCAGTGAAGATACAGGGGACTCCTACGAGCAGTACTTC. It specifies CASSEDTGDSYEQYF. This chain connects TRBV6-1 to TRBJ2-7, with 7 bases that match TRBD1. After removal of 1 base from V and 0 bases from J, the junction contained 3 bases not matched to a gene. There are 15 residues in the CDR3. Germline lookup yields CDR1 MNHNS and CDR2 SASEGT.

The rearrangement joins TRBV30 to TRBJ1-1; D call uncertain. The V and J ends lost 2 bases and 2 bases respectively, with 9 bases between them. The CDR3 has 13 residues. CDR1 and CDR2 (germline): GTSNPN, SVGIG (reference sequence). CDR3: CAWSTNSNTEAFF. DNA for the CDR3: TGTGCCTGGAGTACAAACAGTAACACTGAAGCTTTCTTT.

V and J are TRBV7-2 and TRBJ1-2; D possibly corresponds to TRBD1 (6 bases). V was clipped by 5 bases and J by 4 bases, with 23 bases between them. CDR3 length: 17 amino acids. The germline V gene has CDR1 SGHTA and CDR2 FQGNSA. DNA for the CDR3: TGTGCCAGCAGCCCTCCACGGGGGCAGGGGAAATTCTATGGCTACACCTTC. Translating it yields CASSPPRGQGKFYGYTF.

The chain joins TRBV7-9 to TRBJ2-1, with 7 bases aligning to TRBD2. Unmatched junction bases numbered 7, after V lost 1 base and J lost 7 bases. Germline CDR1 SEHNR, CDR2 FQNEAQ (reference sequence). CDR3 size: 15 residues. CDR3 sequence reads: CASSLVVGGRNEQFF. The CDR3 DNA follows: TGTGCCAGCAGCTTAGTCGTGGGAGGGAGGAATGAGCAGTTCTTC.

The rearrangement links TRBV9 to TRBJ2-1, with a possible D match to TRBD1 (6 bases). Germline V lookup: CDR1 SGDLS, CDR2 YYNGEE. CDR3 length equals 15 residues. V lost 3 bases and J 0 bases, leaving 10 bases between the germline ends. Here the CDR3 DNA reads TGTGCCAGCAGCGACCAGGGGATCTCCTACAATGAGCAGTTCTTC. It yields the protein CASSDQGISYNEQFF.

The gene calls are TRBV4-2 and TRBJ2-5; D remains ambiguous. Germline assignment: CDR1 LGHNA and CDR2 YNFKEQ. The CDR3 runs 12 residues. V was clipped by 2 bases and J by 5 bases, with 6 bases between them. The CDR3 here is CASSQQAETQYF. In nucleotides, the CDR3 is TGTGCCAGCAGCCAACAGGCTGAGACCCAGTACTTC.

The rearrangement links TRBV28 to TRBJ1-5, with TRBD1 matching 9 bases. The germline CDR1 and CDR2 sequences are MDHEN and SYDVKM. J gave up 6 bases and V 4 bases, and 7 bases lay outside the gene matches. The CDR3 consists of 15 residues. CDR3 loop: CASSSYRGQGQPQHF. The CDR3, as DNA: TGTGCCAGCAGTTCCTACAGGGGGCAGGGTCAGCCCCAGCATTTT. The full variable domain, in which reference TRBV28 and TRBJ1-5 provide the parts outside the CDR3, is DVKVTQSSRYLVKRTGEKVFLECVQDMDHENMFWYRQDPGLGLRLIYFSYDVKMKEKGDIPEGYSVSREKKERFSLILESASTNQTSMYLCASSSYRGQGQPQHFGDGTRLSIL.

V usage is TRBV5-6 and J usage is TRBJ2-5; D may be TRBD1 or TRBD2 (5 bases each). The V gene's germline CDR1 is SGHDT and CDR2 YYEEEE. V lost 4 bases and J 0 bases, leaving 19 bases between the germline ends. The CDR3 contains 17 residues. The CDR3 region is CASSDRVGDGYQETQYF. The CDR3 coding sequence is TGTGCCAGCAGCGACCGGGTGGGGGACGGGTACCAAGAGACCCAGTACTTC.

This chain links TRBV2 with TRBJ2-2; TRBD1 aligns across 10 bases. CDR1 is SNHLY and CDR2 is FYNNEI in the germline V gene. V was pared by 8 bases and J by 3 bases, with 9 bases of the junction left unmatched. This CDR3 spans 16 amino acids. For the CDR3, the DNA is TGTGCCAGCTTCGTTGGGACAGGGGTATACACCGGGGAGCTGTTTTTT. This translates into CASFVGTGVYTGELFF.

The CDR3 is CATSEAGTRSTDTQYF. The CDR3 DNA reads as TGTGCCACCAGCGAAGCCGGGACTAGAAGCACAGATACGCAGTATTTT. J is TRBJ2-3 and V is TRBV15; 8 bases align to TRBD2. The CDR3 is 16 residues long. Germline V lookup: CDR1 LNHNV, CDR2 YYDKDF (reference sequence). The V gene end was trimmed by 5 bases and the J gene end by 0 bases; junction bases not matched to a gene: 7.

This clone was counted a single time. This sequence joins TRBV5-1 and TRBJ1-1; TRBD1 matches at 9 bases. This CDR3 region has 14 residues. With 0 bases clipped from V and 4 bases from J, the junction kept 1 base outside the gene matches. Germline lookup yields CDR1 SGHRS and CDR2 YFSETQ. CDR3 nucleotide sequence: TGCGCCAGCAGCTTGGGGACAGGGGCCACTGAAGCTTTCTTT. This translates into CASSLGTGATEAFF.